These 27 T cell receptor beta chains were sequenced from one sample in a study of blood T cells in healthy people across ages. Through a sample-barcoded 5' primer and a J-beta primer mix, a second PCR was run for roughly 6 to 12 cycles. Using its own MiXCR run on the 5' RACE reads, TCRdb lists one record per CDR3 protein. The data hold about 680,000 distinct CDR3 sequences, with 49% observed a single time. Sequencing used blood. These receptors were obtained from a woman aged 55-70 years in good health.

CDR3 nucleotides: TGCGCCAGCAGCTTCGACAGGTTCGGCGAGCAGTACTTC. This sequence encodes CASSFDRFGEQYF. This sequence joins TRBV5-1 and TRBJ2-7; perhaps TRBD1 as D (6 bases). The V end was cut by 2 bases, the J end by 6 bases, with 12 bases between. There are 13 residues in the CDR3. Germline loops: CDR1 SGHRS, CDR2 YFSETQ.

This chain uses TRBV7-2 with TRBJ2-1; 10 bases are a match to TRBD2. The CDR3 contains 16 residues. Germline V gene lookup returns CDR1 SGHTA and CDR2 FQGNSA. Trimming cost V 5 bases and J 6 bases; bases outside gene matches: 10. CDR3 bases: TGTGCCAGCAGCCTTCGGACTAGCGGAGCTATCAATGAGCAGTTCTTC. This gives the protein CASSLRTSGAINEQFF.

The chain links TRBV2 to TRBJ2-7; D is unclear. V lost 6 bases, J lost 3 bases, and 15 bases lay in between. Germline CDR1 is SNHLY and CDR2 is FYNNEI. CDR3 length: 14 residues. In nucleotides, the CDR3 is TGTGCCAGCAGCCTTTGGCCATTAATCTACGAGCAGTACTTC. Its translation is CASSLWPLIYEQYF.

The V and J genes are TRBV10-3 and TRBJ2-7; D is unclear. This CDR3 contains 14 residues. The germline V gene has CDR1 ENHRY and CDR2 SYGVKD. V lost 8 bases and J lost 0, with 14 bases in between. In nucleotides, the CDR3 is TGTGCCATCGGAGAAATGGGCACCTCCTACGAGCAGTACTTC. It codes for CAIGEMGTSYEQYF.

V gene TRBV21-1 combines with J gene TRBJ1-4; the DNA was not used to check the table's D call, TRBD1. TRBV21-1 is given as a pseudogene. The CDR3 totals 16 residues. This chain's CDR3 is CVSTRGPGPGNEKLFF. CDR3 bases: TGTGTCAGCACCCGAGGGCCGGGACCGGGAAATGAAAAACTGTTTTTT.

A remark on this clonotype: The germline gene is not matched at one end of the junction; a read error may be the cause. The chain's CDR3 is CARSESTSGTHSDEQFF. The CDR3 nucleotides are TGTGCCCGCAGCGAATCGACTAGCGGGACTCATAGTGATGAGCAGTTCTTC. The J gene is TRBJ2-1, the V gene TRBV9, with TRBD2 matching over 11 bases. This CDR3 spans 17 amino acids. CDR1 is SGDLS and CDR2 is YYNGEE in the germline V gene.

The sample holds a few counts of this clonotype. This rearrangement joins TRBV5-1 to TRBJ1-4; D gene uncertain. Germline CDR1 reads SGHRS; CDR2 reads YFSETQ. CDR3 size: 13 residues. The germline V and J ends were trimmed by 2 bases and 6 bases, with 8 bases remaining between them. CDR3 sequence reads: CASSFGVDEKLFF. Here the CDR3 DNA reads TGCGCCAGCAGCTTCGGAGTGGATGAAAAACTGTTTTTT.

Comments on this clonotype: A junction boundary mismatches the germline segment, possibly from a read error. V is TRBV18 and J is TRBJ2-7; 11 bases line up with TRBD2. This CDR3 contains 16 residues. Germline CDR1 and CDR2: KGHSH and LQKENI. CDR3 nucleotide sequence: TGTGCTAGCTCACTGCTAGCGGGAGGTCAGTCCTACGAGCAGTACTTC. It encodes CASSLLAGGQSYEQYF.

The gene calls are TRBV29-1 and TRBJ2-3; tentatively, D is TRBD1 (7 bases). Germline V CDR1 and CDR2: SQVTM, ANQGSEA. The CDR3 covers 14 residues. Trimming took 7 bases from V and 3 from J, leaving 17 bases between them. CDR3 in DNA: TGCAGCGCGGAGGGACAGATGGAAACAGATACGCAGTATTTT. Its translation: CSAEGQMETDTQYF.

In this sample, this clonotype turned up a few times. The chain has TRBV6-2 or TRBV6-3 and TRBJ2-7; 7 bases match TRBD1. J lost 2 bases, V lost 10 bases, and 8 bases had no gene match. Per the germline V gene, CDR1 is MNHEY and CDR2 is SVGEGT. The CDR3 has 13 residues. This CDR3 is CATRDSATYEQYF. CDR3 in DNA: TGTGCCACCCGGGACAGTGCCACCTACGAGCAGTACTTC.

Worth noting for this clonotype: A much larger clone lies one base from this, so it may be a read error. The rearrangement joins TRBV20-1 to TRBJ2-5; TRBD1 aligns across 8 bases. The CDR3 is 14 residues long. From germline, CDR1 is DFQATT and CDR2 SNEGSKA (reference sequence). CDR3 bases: TGCAGTCAAGTAAAAGGCAGGGGGCAAGGGACCCAGTACTTC. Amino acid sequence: CSQVKGRGQGTQYF.

The CDR3: CAWSSPGVERGQYF. DNA for the CDR3: TGTGCCTGGAGTTCCCCGGGCGTTGAGAGGGGGCAGTACTTC. The chain joins TRBV30 to TRBJ2-7; D may correspond to TRBD1 or TRBD2 (5 bases each). This CDR3 has 14 residues. The V end was cut by 2 bases, the J end by 9 bases, with 20 bases between. Per the germline V gene, CDR1 is GTSNPN and CDR2 is SVGIG (reference sequence).

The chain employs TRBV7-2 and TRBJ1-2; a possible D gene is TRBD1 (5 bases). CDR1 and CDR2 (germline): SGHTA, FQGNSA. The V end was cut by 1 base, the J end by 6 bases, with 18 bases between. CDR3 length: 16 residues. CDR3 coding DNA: TGTGCCAGCAGCTTAGGACCCAGGGAGATGAACGATGGCTACACCTTC. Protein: CASSLGPREMNDGYTF.

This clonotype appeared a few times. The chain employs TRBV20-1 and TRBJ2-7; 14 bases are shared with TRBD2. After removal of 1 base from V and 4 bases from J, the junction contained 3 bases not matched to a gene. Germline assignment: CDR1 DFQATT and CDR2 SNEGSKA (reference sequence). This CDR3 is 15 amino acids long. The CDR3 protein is CSARGGTSGGYEQYF. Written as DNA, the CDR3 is TGCAGTGCTAGAGGGGGGACTAGCGGGGGATACGAGCAGTACTTC.

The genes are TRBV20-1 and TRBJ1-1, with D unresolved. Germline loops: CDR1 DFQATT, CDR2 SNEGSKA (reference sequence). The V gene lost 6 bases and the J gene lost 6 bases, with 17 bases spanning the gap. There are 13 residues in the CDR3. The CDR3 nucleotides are TGCAGTGCCCCAGGCCGCCCATGGTCTGAAGCTTTCTTT. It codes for CSAPGRPWSEAFF.

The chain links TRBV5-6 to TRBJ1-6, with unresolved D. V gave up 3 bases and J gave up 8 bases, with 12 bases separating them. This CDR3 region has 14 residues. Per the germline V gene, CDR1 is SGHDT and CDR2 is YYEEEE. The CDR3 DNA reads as TGTGCCAGCAGCTATTGGGGAGGAGATTCACCCCTCCACTTT. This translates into CASSYWGGDSPLHF.

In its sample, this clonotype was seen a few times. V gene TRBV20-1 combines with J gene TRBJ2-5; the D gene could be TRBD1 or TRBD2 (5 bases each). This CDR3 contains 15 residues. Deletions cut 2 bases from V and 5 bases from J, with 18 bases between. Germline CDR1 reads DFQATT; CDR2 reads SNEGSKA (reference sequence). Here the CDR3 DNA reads TGCAGTGCTAGAAGGGACCTCGCTCGGCTTGAGACCCAGTACTTC. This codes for CSARRDLARLETQYF.

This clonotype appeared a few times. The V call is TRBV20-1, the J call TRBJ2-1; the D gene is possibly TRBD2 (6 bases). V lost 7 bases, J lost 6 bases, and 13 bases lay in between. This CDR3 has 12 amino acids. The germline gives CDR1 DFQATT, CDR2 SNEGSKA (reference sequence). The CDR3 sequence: CSGGGRTNEQFF. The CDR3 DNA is TGCAGTGGCGGTGGGAGGACCAATGAGCAGTTCTTC.

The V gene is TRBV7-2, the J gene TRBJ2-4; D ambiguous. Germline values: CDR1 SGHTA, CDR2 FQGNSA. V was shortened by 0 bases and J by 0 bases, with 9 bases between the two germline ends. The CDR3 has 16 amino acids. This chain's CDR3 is CASSLAQALAKNIQYF. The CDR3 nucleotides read TGTGCCAGCAGCTTAGCGCAAGCCCTAGCCAAAAACATTCAGTACTTC.

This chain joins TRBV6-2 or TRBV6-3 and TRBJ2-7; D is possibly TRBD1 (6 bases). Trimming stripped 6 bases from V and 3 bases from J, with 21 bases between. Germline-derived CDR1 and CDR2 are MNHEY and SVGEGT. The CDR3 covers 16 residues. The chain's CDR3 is CASSPVMGHPDYEQYF. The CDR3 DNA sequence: TGTGCCAGCAGCCCCGTTATGGGACATCCGGACTACGAGCAGTACTTC.

The CDR3 DNA reads as TGCAGTGCTAGGCCCCTTGAGAGGGGGGTGGGGAATGAGCAGTACTTC. This gives the protein CSARPLERGVGNEQYF. This sequence joins TRBV20-1 and TRBJ2-5; D possibly uses TRBD1 or TRBD2 (6 bases each). This CDR3 spans 16 amino acids. The germline gives CDR1 DFQATT, CDR2 SNEGSKA (reference sequence). Deletions cut 3 bases from V and 11 bases from J, with 28 bases between.

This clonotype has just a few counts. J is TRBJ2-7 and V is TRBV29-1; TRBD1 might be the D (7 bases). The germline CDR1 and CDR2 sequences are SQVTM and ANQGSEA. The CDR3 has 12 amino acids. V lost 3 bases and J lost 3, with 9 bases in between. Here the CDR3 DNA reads TGCAGCGTTGACAGGGGGGACTACGAGCAGTACTTC. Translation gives CSVDRGDYEQYF.

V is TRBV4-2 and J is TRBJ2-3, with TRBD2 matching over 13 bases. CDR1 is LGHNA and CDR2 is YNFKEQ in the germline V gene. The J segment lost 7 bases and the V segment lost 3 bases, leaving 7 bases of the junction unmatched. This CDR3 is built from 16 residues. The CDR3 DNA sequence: TGTGCCAGCAGCCACCTCGGGACTAGCGGGACGTATACGCAGTATTTT. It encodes CASSHLGTSGTYTQYF.

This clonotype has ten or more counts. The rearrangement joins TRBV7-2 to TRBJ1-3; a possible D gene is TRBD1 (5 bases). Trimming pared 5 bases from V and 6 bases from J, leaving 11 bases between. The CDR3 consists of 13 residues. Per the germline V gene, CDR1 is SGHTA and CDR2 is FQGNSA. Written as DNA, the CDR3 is TGTGCCAGCAGCGGGGGGGGAGAAAACACCATATATTTT. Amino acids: CASSGGGENTIYF. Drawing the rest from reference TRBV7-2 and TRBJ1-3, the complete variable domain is GAGVSQSPSNKVTEKGKDVELRCDPISGHTALYWYRQSLGQGLEFLIYFQGNSAPDKSGLPSDRFSAERTGGSVSTLTIQRTQQEDSAVYLCASSGGGENTIYFGEGSWLTVV.

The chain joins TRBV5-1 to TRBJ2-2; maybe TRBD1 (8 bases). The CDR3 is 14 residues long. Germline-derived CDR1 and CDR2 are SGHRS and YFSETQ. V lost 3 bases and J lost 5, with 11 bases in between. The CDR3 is CASSSQGGTGELFF. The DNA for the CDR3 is TGCGCCAGCAGCTCACAGGGGGGGACCGGGGAGCTGTTTTTT.

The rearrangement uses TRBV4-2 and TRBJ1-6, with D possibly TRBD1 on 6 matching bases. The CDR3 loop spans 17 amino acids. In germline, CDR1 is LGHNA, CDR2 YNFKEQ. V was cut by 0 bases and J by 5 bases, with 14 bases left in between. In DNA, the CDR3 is TGTGCCAGCAGCCAAGAACCGACCGCAGGGGATAATTCACCCCTCCACTTT. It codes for CASSQEPTAGDNSPLHF.

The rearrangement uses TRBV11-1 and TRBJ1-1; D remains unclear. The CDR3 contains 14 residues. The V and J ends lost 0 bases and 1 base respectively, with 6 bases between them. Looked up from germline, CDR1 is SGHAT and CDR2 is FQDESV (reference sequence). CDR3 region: CASSLAWANTEAFF. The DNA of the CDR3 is TGTGCCAGCAGCTTAGCGTGGGCGAACACTGAAGCTTTCTTT.